This T cell receptor (beta chain) was captured by sequencing in a study of shared clonotypes between healthy human individuals (dated by TCRdb to the early 2020s). For the study in its entirety: The cohort comprised two women and three men aged 18 to 49 years. Per donor, three plates each were used for CD4 naive and CD4 memory, two for CD8 naive, and one for CD8 memory. Blood TCR repertoires of about 5 healthy adults were deeply sequenced to estimate repertoire size and the extent of clonotype sharing between individuals. Libraries were prepared and TCR repertoires were sequenced by different laboratories using diverse techniques, in order to increase sequencing depth and limit assay-specific biases. Leukapheresis yielded between about 0.9 and 9 billion PBMCs per donor. Broad study findings and their caveats: Across several donors, approximately 5% of naive CD4, roughly 3.5% of naive CD8, around 2.1% of memory CD4, and approximately 0.4% of memory CD8 clonotypes were shared. Pairwise subsampling led to the expectation that sequencing depth would affect the degree of clonotype sharing among donors. Estimated clonotype richness was generally larger for naive than for memory subsets. Compared with non-shared clonotypes, clonotypes shared by all four sorted-subset donors had higher generation probabilities. Rarefaction of sorted-subset datasets indicated incomplete sequencing despite the large sequencing depth. The genetic and exposure-history diversity represented was limited by the small number of donors. Sampling was limited to blood, and TCR repertoires in tissue likely differ from TCR repertoires in blood.

V sheds 3 bases and J sheds 1 base, leaving 10 bases between their ends. According to the germline V gene, CDR1 reads SGHDT and CDR2 reads YYEEEE. Including cysteine and phenylalanine, the CDR3 has 14 amino acids. Only CDR3 DNA remains: 42 bases, in frame from the first base. Using the deep immunoSEQ assay, multiplex PCR amplified TCR CDR3 regions from genomic DNA. For each cell subset, the extracted genomic DNA was distributed evenly across all wells of several immunoSEQ 96-well plates, and each plate served as one replicate. For sorted subsets, around 0.2 ug genomic DNA, equal to about 30,000 T cell genomes, was loaded into each replicate PCR. Purified libraries were quantified with a Qubit 3.0 fluorometer, sized on a Bioanalyzer 2100, and re-quantified with the KAPA Library Quantification kit. Each immunoSEQ 96-well plate was sequenced on its own single-read 150-cycle Illumina NextSeq 550 flow cell. In the original analysis: Because only junctional sequences without quality scores were contained in the immunoSEQ output, filtering matching that applied to full-length reads could not be performed. Sequences were annotated with PyIR, a Python wrapper for IgBLAST v1.9, using IMGT germline references to assign V/J genes and CDR3. Reads were filtered out if the reads had weak V/J assignments (E-value above 1e-6), no CDR3, stop codons, out-of-frame junctions, or ambiguous translated residues. A V3J clonotype was defined by an identical inferred V gene, J gene, and CDR3 amino acid sequence. To compute the percentage overlap between repertoires, the number of shared unique clonotypes was divided by the size of the smaller repertoire. Richness of each repertoire was evaluated using RTK rarefaction, the Chao1 estimator, and Recon v2.1 estimates of unobserved clonotypes. OLGA was used to compute generation probabilities for all TCRbeta clonotypes that the gDNA method yielded from several donors. TCRdb stores this immuneACCESS table with in-frame sequences only. Part of the clones is absent; in the studies checked, under half of the shortfall reflects unresolved V genes, and no reason is known for the rest. Clone size and V and J calls were adopted from that table, with D and trimming inferred from the DNA. This sample lists roughly 1 million clones; about 80% were detected once. The biggest ten clones account for 1.2% to 1.5% of the sample.

Remarks on this clone: Its antigen specificity is not known. Qualities for individual bases were not recorded, and no much larger clone is one base off.

The donors were healthy, HIV-negative adults who had no recently reported acute infections or vaccinations. Only Caucasian adults living in Nashville, Tennessee, USA were represented among the donors. CD4+ T cells were enriched by magnetic negative selection; naive cells were then positively selected on CD45RA, and the negative fraction formed the memory subset. Blood was obtained by leukapheresis, after which PBMCs were separated by Ficoll-Histopaque density gradient centrifugation and cryopreserved in liquid nitrogen vapor phase. Analytical flow cytometry was used to check the purity and quantity of every magnetically sorted T cell population. Genomic DNA was isolated from each sorted fraction and quantified by UV absorbance on a Nanodrop 2000c.

This receptor was obtained from a man between 18 and 29 years old in good health. Sequenced input: memory CD4+ T cells sorted from blood. This sample's cell subset or site label indicates: CD45RA-negative fraction. The chain is assembled from TRBV5-6 and TRBJ1-1; TRBD1 is possibly the D segment (6 matching bases). The CDR3 reads CASSWGQTNTEAFF. The nucleotides are TGTGCCAGCAGCTGGGGACAAACGAACACTGAAGCTTTCTTT.